This TCR beta chain was observed in a study of blood T cell repertoires in COVID-19. Study-wide context: Donors in the United States, Italy and Spain gave samples during acute or convalescent COVID-19. Sources were T cells, B-cell-depleted T cells, or PBMCs; the material itself was cDNA or gDNA.

Assay used: immunoSEQ multiplex PCR; TCRdb lists only in-frame clones, some missing. The profile shows about 250,000 clones, roughly four fifths of them singletons. The CDR3 length is 15 residues. Germline CDR1 MNHEY, CDR2 SVGAGI. Trimming took 0 bases from V and 4 from J, leaving 12 bases between them. The sequence was obtained from a man older than 75 with acute or convalescent COVID-19. Sequences were obtained from peripheral blood. This chain joins TRBV6-5 and TRBJ1-2; the D gene is possibly TRBD1 (6 bases). The CDR3 loop is CASSYSSGQTYGYTF. Here the CDR3 DNA reads TGTGCCAGCAGTTACTCGAGTGGACAGACCTATGGCTACACCTTC.